This is a list of T cell receptor beta chains from one sample in a study of response to subunit inactivated influenza vaccine. TCRdb re-analysed the RT-PCR reads in MiXCR, keeping a single row per CDR3 protein. Among about 300,000 distinct CDR3 sequences listed, 20% to 25% were seen once. Sequencing used PBMCs from blood, obtained about 20 months after vaccination. These receptors were obtained from a man between 50 and 75 years old who received an inactivated influenza vaccine. Each CDR3 is given with its conserved first and last residue. The D gene is left open where the match is weak. Rows may omit the clone size; those that give it use once, few, many or a size class.

d_call j_call v_call clone_size cdr3_nt cdr3_aa
NA TRBJ2-7 TRBV29-1 NA TGCAGCGTTGCCGCGGGCCAGGGGAATATATACGAGCAGTACTTC CSVAAGQGNIYEQYF
NA TRBJ2-3 TRBV30 NA TGTGCTTGGACATGGGGCAGGGTTAAAGCAGATACGCAGTATTTT CAWTWGRVKADTQYF
NA TRBJ1-1 TRBV5-8 many TGTGCCAGCAGCTCGAGGTCGACGGGGGTTGCTTTCTTT CASSSRSTGVAFF
NA TRBJ2-3 TRBV5-1 few TGCGCCAGCAGCTTGCCGAAGAGCACAGATACGCAGTATTTT CASSLPKSTDTQYF
TRBD1 TRBJ2-1 TRBV20-1 few TGCAGTGCTAGAGGTCGGACAGGGTCTATCTATGAGCAGTTCTTC CSARGRTGSIYEQFF
TRBD1 TRBJ1-5 TRBV10-3 NA TGTGCCACCTCAGGACAGGTTGATCAGCCCCAGCATTTT CATSGQVDQPQHF
TRBD1 TRBJ1-2 TRBV19 many TGTGCCAGTAGTATCGACAGGGCGGCCTATGGCTACACCTTC CASSIDRAAYGYTF
NA TRBJ2-3 TRBV3-1 NA TGTGCCAGCAGCCAAGCTGGAGCTCGGAATACGCAGTATTTT CASSQAGARNTQYF
NA TRBJ1-5 TRBV29-1 NA TGCAGCGTTGAAGAGGAGGGACACGTATATAGCAATCAGCCCCAGCATTTT CSVEEEGHVYSNQPQHF
NA TRBJ2-7 TRBV7-9 NA TGTGCCAGCGGCCCGGGACTGTTCTACGAGCAGTACTTC CASGPGLFYEQYF
NA TRBJ1-4 TRBV4-3 NA TGCGCCAGCAGCCAAGAAGGGCAGATTAATGAAAAACTGTTTTTT CASSQEGQINEKLFF
NA TRBJ1-4 TRBV7-2 NA TGTGCCAGCAGCTTACGGTCAACTAATGAAAAACTGTTTTTT CASSLRSTNEKLFF
TRBD1 TRBJ2-2 TRBV12-3/TRBV12-4 NA TGTGCCAGCAGTTTCGGACAGGGGGGTCCCGGGGAGCTGTTTTTT CASSFGQGGPGELFF
TRBD2 TRBJ2-5 TRBV5-1 many TGCGCCAGCAGCCTCGGGACTAGCGGGGGACAAGAGACCCAGTACTTC CASSLGTSGGQETQYF
NA TRBJ1-1 TRBV10-2 NA TGCGCCAGCAGTGACCAGAGTTCTGGATGGACTGAAGCTTTCTTT CASSDQSSGWTEAFF
TRBD2 TRBJ2-1 TRBV7-2 NA TGTGCCAGCAGCTTAGTAACAATTCTAGCGGGAGGTGAGCAGTTCTTC CASSLVTILAGGEQFF